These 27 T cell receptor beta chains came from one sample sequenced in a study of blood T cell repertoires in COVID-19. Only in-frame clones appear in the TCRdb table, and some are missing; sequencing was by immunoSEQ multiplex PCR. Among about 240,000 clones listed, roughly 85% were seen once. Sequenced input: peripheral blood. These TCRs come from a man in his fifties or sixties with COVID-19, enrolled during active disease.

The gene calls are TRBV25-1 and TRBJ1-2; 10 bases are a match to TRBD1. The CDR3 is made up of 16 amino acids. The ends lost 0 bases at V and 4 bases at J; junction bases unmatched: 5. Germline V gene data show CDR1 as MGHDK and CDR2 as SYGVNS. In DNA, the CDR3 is TGTGCCAGCAGTGAATATAAGACAGGGGGCGTCTATGGCTACACCTTC. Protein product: CASSEYKTGGVYGYTF.

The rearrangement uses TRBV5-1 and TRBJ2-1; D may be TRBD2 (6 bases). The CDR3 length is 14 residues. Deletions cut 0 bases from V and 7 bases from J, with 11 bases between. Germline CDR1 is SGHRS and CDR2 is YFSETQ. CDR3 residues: CASSLASGRNEQFF. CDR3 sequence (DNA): TGCGCCAGCAGCTTGGCCTCAGGGAGGAATGAGCAGTTCTTC.

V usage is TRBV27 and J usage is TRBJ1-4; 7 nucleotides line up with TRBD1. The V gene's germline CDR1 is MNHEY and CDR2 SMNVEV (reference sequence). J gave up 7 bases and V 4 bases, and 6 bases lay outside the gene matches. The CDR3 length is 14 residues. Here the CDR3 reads CASSSTGPREKLFF. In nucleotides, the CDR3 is TGTGCCAGCAGTTCGACAGGGCCGCGTGAAAAACTGTTTTTT.

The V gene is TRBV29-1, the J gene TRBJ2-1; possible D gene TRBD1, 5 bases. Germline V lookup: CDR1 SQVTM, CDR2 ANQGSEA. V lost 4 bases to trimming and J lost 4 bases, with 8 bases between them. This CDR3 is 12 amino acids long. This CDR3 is CSVGDRYNEQFF. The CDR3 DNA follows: TGCAGCGTTGGCGACAGATACAATGAGCAGTTCTTC.

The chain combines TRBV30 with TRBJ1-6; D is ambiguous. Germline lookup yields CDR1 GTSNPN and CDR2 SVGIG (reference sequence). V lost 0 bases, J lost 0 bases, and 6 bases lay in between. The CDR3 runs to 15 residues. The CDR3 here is CAWSVQSSYNSPLHF. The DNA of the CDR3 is TGTGCCTGGAGTGTACAGAGCTCCTATAATTCACCCCTCCACTTT.

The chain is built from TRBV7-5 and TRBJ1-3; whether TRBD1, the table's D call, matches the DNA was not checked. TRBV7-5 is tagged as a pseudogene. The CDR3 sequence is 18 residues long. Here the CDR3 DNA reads TGTGCCAGAAGCCCACCACTAGGGACAGGGTCCTCTGGAAACACCATATATTTT. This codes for CARSPPLGTGSSGNTIYF.

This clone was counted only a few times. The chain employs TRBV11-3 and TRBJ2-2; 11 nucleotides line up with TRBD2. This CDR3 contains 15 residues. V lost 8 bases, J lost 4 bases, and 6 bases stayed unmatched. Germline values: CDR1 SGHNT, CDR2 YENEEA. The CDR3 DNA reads TGTGCCAGCCAGCTAGCGGGGGGCCCCACCGGGGAGCTGTTTTTT. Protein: CASQLAGGPTGELFF. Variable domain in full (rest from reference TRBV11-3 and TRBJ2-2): EAGVVQSPRYKIIEKKQPVAFWCNPISGHNTLYWYLQNLGQGPELLIRYENEEAVDDSQLPKDRFSAERLKGVDSTLKIQPAELGDSAVYLCASQLAGGPTGELFFGEGSRLTVL.

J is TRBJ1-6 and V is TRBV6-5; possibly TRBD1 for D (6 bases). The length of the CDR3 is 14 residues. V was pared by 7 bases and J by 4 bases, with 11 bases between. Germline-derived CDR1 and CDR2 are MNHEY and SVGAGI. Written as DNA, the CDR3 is TGTGCCAGCAAGGGGGTTGGGTATAATTCACCCCTCCACTTT. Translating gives CASKGVGYNSPLHF.

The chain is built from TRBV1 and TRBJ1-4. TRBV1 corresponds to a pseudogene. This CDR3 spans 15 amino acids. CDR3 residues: CTSSQTTQGGEKLFF. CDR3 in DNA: TGCACCAGCAGCCAGACGACACAGGGAGGGGAAAAACTGTTTTTT.

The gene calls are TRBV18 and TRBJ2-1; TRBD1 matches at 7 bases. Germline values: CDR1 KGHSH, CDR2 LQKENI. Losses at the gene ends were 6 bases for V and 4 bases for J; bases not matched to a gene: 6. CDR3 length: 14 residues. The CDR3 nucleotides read TGTGCCAGCTCGCCTAGACAGGGTTACAATGAGCAGTTCTTC. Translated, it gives CASSPRQGYNEQFF.

The CDR3 region has the DNA TGTGCCAGCAGTCCTCGACAGGGAGTGCAGTACTTC. This encodes CASSPRQGVQYF. The chain has TRBV27 and TRBJ2-7; 7 positions agree with TRBD1. After removal of 5 bases from V and 9 bases from J, the junction contained 7 bases not matched to a gene. Germline CDR1 MNHEY, CDR2 SMNVEV (reference sequence). There are 12 residues in the CDR3.

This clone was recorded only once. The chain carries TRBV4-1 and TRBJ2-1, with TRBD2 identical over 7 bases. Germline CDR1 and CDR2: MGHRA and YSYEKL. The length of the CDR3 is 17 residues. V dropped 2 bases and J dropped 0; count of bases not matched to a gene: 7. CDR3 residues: CASSQPSGESSYNEQFF. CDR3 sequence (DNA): TGCGCCAGCAGCCAACCCAGCGGGGAAAGCTCCTACAATGAGCAGTTCTTC.

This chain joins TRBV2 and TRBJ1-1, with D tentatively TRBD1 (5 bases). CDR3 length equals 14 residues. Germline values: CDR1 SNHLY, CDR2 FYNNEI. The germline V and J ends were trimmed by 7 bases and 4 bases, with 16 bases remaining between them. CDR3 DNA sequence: TGTGCCAGCACCGAGATGGGGCTGGCCACTGAAGCTTTCTTT. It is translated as CASTEMGLATEAFF.

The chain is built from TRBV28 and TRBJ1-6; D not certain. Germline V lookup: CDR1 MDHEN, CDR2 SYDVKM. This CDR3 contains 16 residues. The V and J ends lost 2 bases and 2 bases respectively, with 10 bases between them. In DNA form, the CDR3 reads TGTGCCAGCAGTTTACCCGGCGGAGCCTATAATTCACCCCTCCACTTT. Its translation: CASSLPGGAYNSPLHF. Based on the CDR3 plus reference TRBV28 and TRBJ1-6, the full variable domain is DVKVTQSSRYLVKRTGEKVFLECVQDMDHENMFWYRQDPGLGLRLIYFSYDVKMKEKGDIPEGYSVSREKKERFSLILESASTNQTSMYLCASSLPGGAYNSPLHFGNGTRLTVT.

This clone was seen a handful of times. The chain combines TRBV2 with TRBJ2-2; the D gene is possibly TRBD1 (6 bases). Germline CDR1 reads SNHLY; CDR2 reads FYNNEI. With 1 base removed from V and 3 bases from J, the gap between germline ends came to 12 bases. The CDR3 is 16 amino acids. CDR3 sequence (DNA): TGTGCCAGCAGTGAAGAATTGGACAGAGACACCGGGGAGCTGTTTTTT. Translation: CASSEELDRDTGELFF.

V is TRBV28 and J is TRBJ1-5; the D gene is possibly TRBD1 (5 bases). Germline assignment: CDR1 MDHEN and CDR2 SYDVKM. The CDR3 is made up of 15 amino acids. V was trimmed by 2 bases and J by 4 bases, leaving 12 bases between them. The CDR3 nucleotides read TGTGCCAGCAGTTTAAAGGGGTATATTAATCAGCCCCAGCATTTT. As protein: CASSLKGYINQPQHF.

The CDR3 reads CASSQTGNYGYTF. The CDR3 DNA is TGTGCCAGCAGCCAGACAGGCAACTATGGCTACACCTTC. The V and J genes are TRBV7-2 and TRBJ1-2; TRBD1 is a possible D gene (6 bases). The V and J ends lost 5 bases and 2 bases respectively, with 9 bases between them. This CDR3 has 13 amino acids. The germline V gene has CDR1 SGHTA and CDR2 FQGNSA.

The CDR3 DNA follows: TGTGCCAGCCGCGGGGCAGGCTACTACGAGCAGTACTTC. Residues: CASRGAGYYEQYF. This chain links TRBV28 with TRBJ2-7; maybe TRBD2 (6 bases). V lost 8 bases and J 3 bases, leaving 14 bases between the germline ends. This CDR3 comprises 13 residues. Germline V lookup: CDR1 MDHEN, CDR2 SYDVKM.

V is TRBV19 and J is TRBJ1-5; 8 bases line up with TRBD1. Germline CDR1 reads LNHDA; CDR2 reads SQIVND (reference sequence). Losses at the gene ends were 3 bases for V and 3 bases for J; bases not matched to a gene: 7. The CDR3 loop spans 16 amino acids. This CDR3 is CASSIGDRGYNQPQHF. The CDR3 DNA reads TGTGCCAGTAGTATTGGTGACAGGGGATACAATCAGCCCCAGCATTTT.

CDR3 in DNA: TGTGCCAGCAGCCCCGACGGACAGACACCCCTCCACTTT. Encoded protein: CASSPDGQTPLHF. The rearrangement links TRBV7-2 to TRBJ1-6; the D gene is possibly TRBD1 (6 bases). Germline lookup yields CDR1 SGHTA and CDR2 FQGNSA. V was shortened by 5 bases and J by 11 bases, with 13 bases between the two germline ends. This CDR3 is built from 13 residues.

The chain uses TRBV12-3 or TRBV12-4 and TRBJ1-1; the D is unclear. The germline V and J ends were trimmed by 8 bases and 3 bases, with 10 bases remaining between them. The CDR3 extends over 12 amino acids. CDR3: CASRATYTEAFF. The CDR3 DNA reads TGTGCCAGCCGAGCTACCTACACTGAAGCTTTCTTT.

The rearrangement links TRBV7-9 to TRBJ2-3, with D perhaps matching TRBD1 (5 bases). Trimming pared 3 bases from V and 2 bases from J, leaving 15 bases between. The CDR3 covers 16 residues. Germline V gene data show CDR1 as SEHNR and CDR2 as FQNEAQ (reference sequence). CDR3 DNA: TGTGCCAGCAGCTTGACAGCGTGGGAACCCACAGATACGCAGTATTTT. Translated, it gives CASSLTAWEPTDTQYF.

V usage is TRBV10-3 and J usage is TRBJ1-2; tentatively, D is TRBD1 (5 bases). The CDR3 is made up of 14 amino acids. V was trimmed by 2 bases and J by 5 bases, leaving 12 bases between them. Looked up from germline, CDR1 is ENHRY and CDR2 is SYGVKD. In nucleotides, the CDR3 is TGTGCCATCAGTGAGGGGGGGGATAGTTATGGCTACACCTTC. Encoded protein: CAISEGGDSYGYTF.

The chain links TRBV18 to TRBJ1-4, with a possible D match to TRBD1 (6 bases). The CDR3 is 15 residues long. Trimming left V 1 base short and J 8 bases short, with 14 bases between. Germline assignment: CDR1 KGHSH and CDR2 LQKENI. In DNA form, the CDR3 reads TGTGCCAGCTCACCACTTACAGGGAGTTTCGAAAAACTGTTTTTT. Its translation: CASSPLTGSFEKLFF.

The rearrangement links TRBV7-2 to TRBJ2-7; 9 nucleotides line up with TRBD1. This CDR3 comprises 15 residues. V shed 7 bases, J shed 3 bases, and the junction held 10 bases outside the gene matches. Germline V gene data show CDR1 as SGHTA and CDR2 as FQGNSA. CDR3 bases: TGTGCCAGCACCCTATGGGGGACAGGGTTCTACGAGCAGTACTTC. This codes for CASTLWGTGFYEQYF.

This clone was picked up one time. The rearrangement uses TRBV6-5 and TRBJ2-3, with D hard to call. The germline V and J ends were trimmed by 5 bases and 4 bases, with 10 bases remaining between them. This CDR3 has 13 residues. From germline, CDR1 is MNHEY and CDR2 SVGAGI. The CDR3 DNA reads TGTGCCAGCAGTCCACTGGTCGCAGATACGCAGTATTTT. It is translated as CASSPLVADTQYF.

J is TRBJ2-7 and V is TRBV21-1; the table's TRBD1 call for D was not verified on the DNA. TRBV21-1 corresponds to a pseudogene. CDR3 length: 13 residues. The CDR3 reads CASSKPRDKYLYF. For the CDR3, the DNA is TGTGCCAGCAGCAAACCCCGGGACAAGTACCTGTACTTC.